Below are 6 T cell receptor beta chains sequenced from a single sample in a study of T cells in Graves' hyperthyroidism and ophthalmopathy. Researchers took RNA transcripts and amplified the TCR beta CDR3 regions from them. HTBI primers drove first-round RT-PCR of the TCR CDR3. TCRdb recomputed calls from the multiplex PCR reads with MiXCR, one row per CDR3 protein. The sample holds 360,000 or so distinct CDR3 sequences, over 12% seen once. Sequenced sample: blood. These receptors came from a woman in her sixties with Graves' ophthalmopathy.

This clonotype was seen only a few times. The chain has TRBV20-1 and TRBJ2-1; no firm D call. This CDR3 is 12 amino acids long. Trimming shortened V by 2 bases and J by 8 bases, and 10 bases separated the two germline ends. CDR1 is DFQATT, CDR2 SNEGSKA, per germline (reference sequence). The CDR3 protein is CSARSQMYEQFF. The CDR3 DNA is TGCAGTGCTAGATCTCAGATGTATGAGCAGTTCTTC.

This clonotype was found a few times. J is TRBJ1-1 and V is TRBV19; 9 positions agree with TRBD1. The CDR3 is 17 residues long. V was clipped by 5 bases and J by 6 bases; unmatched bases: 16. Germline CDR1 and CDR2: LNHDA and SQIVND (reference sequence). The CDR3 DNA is TGTGCCAGTAGTTTTGTTCTTACAGGGGGCAAAGGGGCTGAAGCTTTCTTT. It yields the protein CASSFVLTGGKGAEAFF.

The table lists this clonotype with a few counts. CDR3 in DNA: TGCAGTGCTCGGACAGAGATCGATCAGCCCCAGCATTTT. Protein: CSARTEIDQPQHF. The chain combines TRBV20-1 with TRBJ1-5; D perhaps matches TRBD1 (6 bases). Germline CDR1 and CDR2: DFQATT and SNEGSKA (reference sequence). This CDR3 has 13 amino acids. Trimming removed 5 bases from V and 5 bases from J, with 13 bases in between.

CDR3 bases: TGTGCCAGCAGCCCCACTAGTGGGGCTAATACGCAGTATTTT. This codes for CASSPTSGANTQYF. The chain carries TRBV5-6 and TRBJ2-3, with D possibly being TRBD1 or TRBD2 (5 bases each). In germline, CDR1 is SGHDT, CDR2 YYEEEE. CDR3 size: 14 residues. Trimming left V 4 bases short and J 7 bases short, with 16 bases between.

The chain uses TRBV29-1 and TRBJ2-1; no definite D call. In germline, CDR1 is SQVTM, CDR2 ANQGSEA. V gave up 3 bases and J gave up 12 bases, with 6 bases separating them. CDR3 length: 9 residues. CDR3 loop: CSVELGQFF. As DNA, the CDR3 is TGCAGCGTTGAGTTGGGGCAGTTCTTC.

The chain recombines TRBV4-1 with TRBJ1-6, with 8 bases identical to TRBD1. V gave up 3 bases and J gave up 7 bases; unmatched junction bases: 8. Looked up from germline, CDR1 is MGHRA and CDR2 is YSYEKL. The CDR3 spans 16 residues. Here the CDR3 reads CASSHITGTGNSPLHF. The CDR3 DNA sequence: TGCGCCAGCAGCCACATTACCGGGACAGGAAATTCACCCCTCCACTTT.